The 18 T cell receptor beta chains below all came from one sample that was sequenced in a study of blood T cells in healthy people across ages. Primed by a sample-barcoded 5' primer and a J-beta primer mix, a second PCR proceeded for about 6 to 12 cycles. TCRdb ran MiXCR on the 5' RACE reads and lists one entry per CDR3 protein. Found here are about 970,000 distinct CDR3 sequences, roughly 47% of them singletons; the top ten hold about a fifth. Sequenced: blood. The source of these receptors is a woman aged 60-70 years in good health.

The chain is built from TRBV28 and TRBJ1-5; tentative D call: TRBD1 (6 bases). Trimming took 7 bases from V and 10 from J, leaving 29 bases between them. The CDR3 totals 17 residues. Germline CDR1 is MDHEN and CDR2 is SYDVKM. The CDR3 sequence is CASTIPGKGVPNGPQHF. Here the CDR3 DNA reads TGTGCCAGCACTATCCCGGGGAAGGGGGTGCCCAACGGACCCCAGCATTTT. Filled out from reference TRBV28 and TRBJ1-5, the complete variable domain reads DVKVTQSSRYLVKRTGEKVFLECVQDMDHENMFWYRQDPGLGLRLIYFSYDVKMKEKGDIPEGYSVSREKKERFSLILESASTNQTSMYLCASTIPGKGVPNGPQHFGDGTRLSIL.

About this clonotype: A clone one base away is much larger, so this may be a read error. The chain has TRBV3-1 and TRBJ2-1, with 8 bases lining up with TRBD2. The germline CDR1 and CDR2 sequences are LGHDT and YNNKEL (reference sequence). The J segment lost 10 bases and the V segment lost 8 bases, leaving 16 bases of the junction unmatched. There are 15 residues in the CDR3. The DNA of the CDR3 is TGTGCCAGCGCACTCAGGACTAGCTCCCCCTACGAGCAGTTCTTC. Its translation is CASALRTSSPYEQFF.

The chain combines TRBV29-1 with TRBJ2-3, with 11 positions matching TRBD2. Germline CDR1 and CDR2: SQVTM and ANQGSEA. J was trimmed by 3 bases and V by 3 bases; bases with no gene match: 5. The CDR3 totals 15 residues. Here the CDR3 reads CSVDGTSGKTDTQYF. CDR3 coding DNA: TGCAGCGTTGACGGGACTAGCGGTAAAACAGATACGCAGTATTTT.

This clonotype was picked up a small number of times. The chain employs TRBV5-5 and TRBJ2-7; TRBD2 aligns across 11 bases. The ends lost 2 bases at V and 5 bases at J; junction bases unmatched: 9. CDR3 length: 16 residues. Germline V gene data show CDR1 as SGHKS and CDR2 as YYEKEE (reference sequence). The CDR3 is CASSLQWASGGNEQYF. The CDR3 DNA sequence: TGTGCCAGCAGCTTACAGTGGGCTAGCGGGGGGAACGAGCAGTACTTC.

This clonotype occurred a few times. CDR3 DNA sequence: TGCAGTGCTCCCAACTCCAGACAGGGAGGGTTCACCTACGAGCAGTACTTC. It specifies CSAPNSRQGGFTYEQYF. The chain joins TRBV20-1 to TRBJ2-7, with D perhaps TRBD1 or TRBD2 (7 bases each). Germline V gene sequence: CDR1 DFQATT, CDR2 SNEGSKA (reference sequence). The CDR3 runs 17 residues. Trimming removed 5 bases at V and 2 bases at J, with 25 bases between.

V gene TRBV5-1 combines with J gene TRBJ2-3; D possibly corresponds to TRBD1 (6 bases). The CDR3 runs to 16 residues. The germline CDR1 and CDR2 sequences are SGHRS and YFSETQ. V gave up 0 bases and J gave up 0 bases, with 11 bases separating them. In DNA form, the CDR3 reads TGCGCCAGCAGCTTGGATATAGGGGGTAGCACAGATACGCAGTATTTT. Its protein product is CASSLDIGGSTDTQYF.

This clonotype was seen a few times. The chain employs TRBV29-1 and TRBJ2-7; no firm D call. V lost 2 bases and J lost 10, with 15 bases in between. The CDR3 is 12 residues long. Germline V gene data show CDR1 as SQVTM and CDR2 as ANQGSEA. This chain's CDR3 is CSVEKVGRTQYF. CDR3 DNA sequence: TGCAGCGTTGAAAAGGTCGGGCGAACCCAGTACTTC.

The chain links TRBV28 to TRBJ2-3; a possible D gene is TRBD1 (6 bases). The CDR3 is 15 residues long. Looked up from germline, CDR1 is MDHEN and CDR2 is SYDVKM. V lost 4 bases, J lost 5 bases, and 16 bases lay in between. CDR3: CASSSGGPLRDTQYF. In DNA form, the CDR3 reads TGTGCCAGCAGTTCTGGGGGCCCCTTGCGAGATACGCAGTATTTT.

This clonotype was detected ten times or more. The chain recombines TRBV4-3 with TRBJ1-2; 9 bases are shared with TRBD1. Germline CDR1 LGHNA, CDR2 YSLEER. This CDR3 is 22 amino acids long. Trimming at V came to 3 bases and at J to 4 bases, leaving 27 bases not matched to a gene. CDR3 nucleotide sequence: TGCGCCAGCAGCCAGGAAATTATTCCAGGACCGGGACAGGGAAAGAGGTTCTATGGCTACACCTTC. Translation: CASSQEIIPGPGQGKRFYGYTF.

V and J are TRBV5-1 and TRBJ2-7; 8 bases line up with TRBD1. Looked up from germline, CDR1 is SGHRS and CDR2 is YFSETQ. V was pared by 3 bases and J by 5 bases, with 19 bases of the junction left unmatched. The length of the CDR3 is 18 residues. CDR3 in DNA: TGCGCCAGCAGCTGGAAGAAGGGACAGGCCCGTCGTGCGAACGAGCAGTACTTC. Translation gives CASSWKKGQARRANEQYF.

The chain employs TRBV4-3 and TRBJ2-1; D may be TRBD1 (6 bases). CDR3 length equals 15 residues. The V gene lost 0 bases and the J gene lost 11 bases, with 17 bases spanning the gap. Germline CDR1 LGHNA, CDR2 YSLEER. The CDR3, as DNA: TGCGCCAGCAGCCAAGATTTTTCCTCGGGGACAAAGCAGTTCTTC. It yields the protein CASSQDFSSGTKQFF.

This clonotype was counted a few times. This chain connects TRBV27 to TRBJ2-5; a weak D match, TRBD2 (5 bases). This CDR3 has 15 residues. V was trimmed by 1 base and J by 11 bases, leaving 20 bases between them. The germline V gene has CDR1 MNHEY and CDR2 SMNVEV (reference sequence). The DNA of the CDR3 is TGTGCCAGCAGTTTATTCGGTTCCCTTCTGGGCGGGCAGTACTTC. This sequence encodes CASSLFGSLLGGQYF.

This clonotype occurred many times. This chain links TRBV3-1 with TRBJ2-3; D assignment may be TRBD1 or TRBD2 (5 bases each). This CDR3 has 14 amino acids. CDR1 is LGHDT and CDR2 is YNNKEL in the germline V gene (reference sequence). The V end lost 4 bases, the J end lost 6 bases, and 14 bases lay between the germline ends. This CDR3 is CASSRGRPGDTQYF. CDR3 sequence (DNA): TGTGCCAGCAGCCGGGGACGGCCGGGGGATACGCAGTATTTT.

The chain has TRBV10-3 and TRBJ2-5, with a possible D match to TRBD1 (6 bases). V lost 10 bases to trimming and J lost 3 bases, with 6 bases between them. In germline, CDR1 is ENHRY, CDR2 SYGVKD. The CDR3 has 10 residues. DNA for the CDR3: TGTGCCACAGGGGAAGAGACCCAGTACTTC. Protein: CATGEETQYF.

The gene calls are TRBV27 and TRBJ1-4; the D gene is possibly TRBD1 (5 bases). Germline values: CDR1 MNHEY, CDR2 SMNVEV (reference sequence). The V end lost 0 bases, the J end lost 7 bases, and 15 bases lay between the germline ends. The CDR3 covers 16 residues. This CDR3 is CASSLSLGAYSEKLFF. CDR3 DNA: TGTGCCAGCAGTTTATCACTCGGGGCCTACAGTGAAAAACTGTTTTTT.

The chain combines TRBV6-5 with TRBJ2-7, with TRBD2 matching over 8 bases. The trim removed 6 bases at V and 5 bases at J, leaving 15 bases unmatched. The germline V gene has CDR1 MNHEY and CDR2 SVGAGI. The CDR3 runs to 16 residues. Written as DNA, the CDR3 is TGTGCCAGCAGCCCCAGAACTAGCGGCCTTCCTGACGAGCAGTACTTC. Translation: CASSPRTSGLPDEQYF.

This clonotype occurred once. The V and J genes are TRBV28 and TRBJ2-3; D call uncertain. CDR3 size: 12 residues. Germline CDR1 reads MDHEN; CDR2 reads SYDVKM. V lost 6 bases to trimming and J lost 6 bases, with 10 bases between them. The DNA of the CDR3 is TGTGCCAGCAGACCCTTATGGGATACGCAGTATTTT. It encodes CASRPLWDTQYF.

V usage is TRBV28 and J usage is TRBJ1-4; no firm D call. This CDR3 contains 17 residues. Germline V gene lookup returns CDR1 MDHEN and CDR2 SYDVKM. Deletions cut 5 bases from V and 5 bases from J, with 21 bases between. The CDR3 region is CASSALWAIGKNEKLFF. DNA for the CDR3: TGTGCCAGCAGTGCCCTGTGGGCTATCGGAAAAAATGAAAAACTGTTTTTT.